One and the same sample provided the 11 T cell receptor beta chains below, sequenced in a study of T cell responses to AZD1222 COVID-19 vaccine. TCRdb's copy holds only in-frame clones and misses some; the assay was immunoSEQ multiplex PCR. Of about 110,000 clones in the sample, approximately 90% were seen once. The material was peripheral blood, obtained on day 0 of AZD1222 vaccination. The source of these receptors is an adult in good health.

The chain carries TRBV28 and TRBJ1-5; TRBD1 aligns across 9 bases. Germline V lookup: CDR1 MDHEN, CDR2 SYDVKM. The CDR3 sequence is 15 residues long. V trimming: 2 bases; J trimming: 5 bases; junction bases outside the gene matches: 4. The DNA for the CDR3 is TGTGCCAGCAGTTTAATAGGACAGGGGTATCAGCCCCAGCATTTT. Translating gives CASSLIGQGYQPQHF.

The chain couples TRBV19 to TRBJ1-3; 7 bases are shared with TRBD1. Unmatched junction bases numbered 9, after V lost 6 bases and J lost 4 bases. Per the germline V gene, CDR1 is LNHDA and CDR2 is SQIVND (reference sequence). CDR3 length equals 15 residues. As DNA, the CDR3 is TGTGCCAGTAGGCCCGTGACAGGGTTCGGAAACACCATATATTTT. It yields the protein CASRPVTGFGNTIYF. Supplemented by reference TRBV19 and TRBJ1-3, the full variable domain reads DGGITQSPKYLFRKEGQNVTLSCEQNLNHDAMYWYRQDPGQGLRLIYYSQIVNDFQKGDIAEGYSVSREKKESFPLTVTSAQKNPTAFYLCASRPVTGFGNTIYFGEGSWLTVV.

This sequence joins TRBV18 and TRBJ2-1, with 11 bases that match TRBD1. This CDR3 comprises 13 residues. Losses at the gene ends were 2 bases for V and 10 bases for J; bases not matched to a gene: 1. The germline V gene encodes CDR1 KGHSH and CDR2 LQKENI. CDR3 in DNA: TGTGCCAGCTCACCAGGGGACAGGGGGGAGCAGTTCTTC. Amino acid sequence: CASSPGDRGEQFF. Supplemented by reference TRBV18 and TRBJ2-1, the full variable domain reads NAGVMQNPRHLVRRRGQEARLRCSPMKGHSHVYWYRQLPEEGLKFMVYLQKENIIDESGMPKERFSAEFPKEGPSILRIQQVVRGDSAAYFCASSPGDRGEQFFGPGTRLTVL.

This clone appeared a single time. The V and J genes are TRBV28 and TRBJ1-1; no clear D. The V end was cut by 4 bases, the J end by 0 bases, with 15 bases between. Germline V gives CDR1 MDHEN, CDR2 SYDVKM. The length of the CDR3 is 16 residues. The CDR3 region has the DNA TGTGCCAGCAGTTCACCCTCGGAGGGCCTGAACACTGAAGCTTTCTTT. This sequence encodes CASSSPSEGLNTEAFF.

This clone was detected only once. The V and J genes are TRBV12-3 or TRBV12-4 and TRBJ1-1; D unresolved. V was cut by 3 bases and J by 2 bases, with 7 bases left in between. The CDR3 has 13 amino acids. DNA for the CDR3: TGTGCCAGCAGTTTGGAAGGAAACACTGAAGCTTTCTTT. Translated, it gives CASSLEGNTEAFF.

This chain links TRBV6-4 with TRBJ2-5, with 9 bases lining up with TRBD1. The CDR3 has 13 amino acids. Germline V gene sequence: CDR1 MRHNA, CDR2 SNTAGT. V lost 10 bases, J lost 7 bases, and 10 bases stayed unmatched. The CDR3 DNA reads as TGTGCCACCTCGCGGACAGGGGAAGGGACCCAGTACTTC. Protein: CATSRTGEGTQYF.

The genes are TRBV28 and TRBJ1-2, with D uncertain. From germline, CDR1 is MDHEN and CDR2 SYDVKM. This CDR3 comprises 12 residues. The V end was cut by 2 bases, the J end by 8 bases, with 9 bases between. CDR3 in amino acids: CASSLEVRGYTF. CDR3 bases: TGTGCCAGCAGTTTAGAGGTCCGGGGCTACACCTTC.

V usage is TRBV15 and J usage is TRBJ1-6, with 12 bases lining up with TRBD1. Germline V lookup: CDR1 LNHNV, CDR2 YYDKDF (reference sequence). The J segment lost 9 bases and the V segment lost 0 bases, leaving 0 bases of the junction unmatched. CDR3 length equals 15 residues. CDR3 sequence (DNA): TGTGCCACCAGCAGAGAGGGACAGGGGGCTTCACCCCTCCACTTT. It is translated as CATSREGQGASPLHF.

This clone was seen once. J is TRBJ2-3 and V is TRBV29-1, with TRBD2 identical over 8 bases. The CDR3 consists of 14 residues. Germline CDR1 is SQVTM and CDR2 is ANQGSEA. V gave up 7 bases and J gave up 2 bases; unmatched junction bases: 8. The CDR3 coding sequence is TGCAGCGCCCCGAGACTAGCGTCCACAGATACGCAGTATTTT. Amino acids: CSAPRLASTDTQYF.

This clone occurred once. This chain uses TRBV5-1 with TRBJ2-5; D is perhaps TRBD2 (6 bases). CDR3 length equals 14 residues. Germline assignment: CDR1 SGHRS and CDR2 YFSETQ. Trimming took 0 bases from V and 2 from J, leaving 8 bases between them. As DNA, the CDR3 is TGCGCCAGCAGCTTGGCGGGACTTCAAGAGACCCAGTACTTC. Its translation is CASSLAGLQETQYF. Variable domain in full (rest from reference TRBV5-1 and TRBJ2-5): KAGVTQTPRYLIKTRGQQVTLSCSPISGHRSVSWYQQTPGQGLQFLFEYFSETQRNKGNFPGRFSGRQFSNSRSEMNVSTLELGDSALYLCASSLAGLQETQYFGPGTRLLVL.

V and J are TRBV13 and TRBJ2-5; a weak D match, TRBD2 (5 bases). The CDR3 loop spans 14 amino acids. CDR1 is PRHDT and CDR2 is FYEKMQ in the germline V gene (reference sequence). Trimming shortened V by 2 bases and J by 3 bases, and 10 bases separated the two germline ends. DNA of the CDR3: TGTGCCAGCAGCTTAAAACTAGGGAAAGAGACCCAGTACTTC. As protein: CASSLKLGKETQYF.